Sequencing of this TCR beta chain was carried out in a study of CD8+ T cells in alopecia areata. Across the study: Treatment comprised oral tofacitinib, 5 to 10 mg twice daily, in treated patients. Study results and limitations: In patients, TCRs were shared less clearly than in mice, and HLA may possibly be involved.

Notes on this clone: Its antigen is unknown.

Following extraction, RNA underwent reverse transcription to cDNA, which served as the sequencing template. Generated by immunoSEQ multiplex PCR, the TCRdb table keeps only in-frame clones and is missing some. The profile shows about 180,000 clones, less than 80% of them singletons. V lost 0 bases and J 2 bases, leaving 9 bases between the germline ends. From germline, CDR1 is SGHDT and CDR2 YYEEEE. The CDR3 consists of 14 residues. The chain links TRBV5-6 to TRBJ2-7; no definite D call. The specimen was CD8+ T cells sorted from blood, collected at week 0. The TCR was taken from a human donor with alopecia areata. CDR3 region: CASSLGASPYEQYF. CDR3 nucleotides: TGTGCCAGCAGCTTGGGTGCGTCCCCCTACGAGCAGTACTTC. Based on the CDR3 plus reference TRBV5-6 and TRBJ2-7, the full variable domain is DAGVTQSPTHLIKTRGQQVTLRCSPKSGHDTVSWYQQALGQGPQFIFQYYEEEERQRGNFPDRFSGHQFPNYSSELNVNALLLGDSALYLCASSLGASPYEQYFGPGTRLTVT.